The rows below give T cell receptor beta chains drawn from one sample of a study of control samples from healthy donors and cancer patients. Produced via immunoSEQ multiplex PCR; TCRdb's table is partial and in-frame only. The profile shows some 100,000 clones, roughly 93% of them singletons. Material: blood. The receptors stem from a man between 18 and 29 years old in good health. CDR3s include the opening cysteine and the closing phenylalanine or tryptophan. D genes are given only for firm matches. Expanded clones are given a class, and other clones once, few, many or no size at all.

length,V,size,J,D,DNA,CDR3
11,TRBV7-2,.,TRBJ2-4,.,TGTGCCAGCAGCTCCTGGGACACTCAGTACTTC,CASSSWDTQYF
19,TRBV4-1,.,TRBJ1-1,.,TGCGCCAGCAGCCAAGCTGTGCAGGACAGCGCCGAAAGAAACACTGAAGCTTTCTTT,CASSQAVQDSAERNTEAFF
15,TRBV5-1,.,TRBJ1-2,TRBD1,TGCGCCAGCAGCACCGGACAGGCAGATAACTATGGCTACACCTTC,CASSTGQADNYGYTF
13,TRBV30,.,TRBJ2-4,.,TGTGCCTGGAGGGGGCAAAGCAAAAACATTCAGTACTTC,CAWRGQSKNIQYF
15,TRBV27,.,TRBJ1-2,.,TGTGCCAGCAGTGCCATCGAGGACCTTAAGGATGGCTACACCTTC,CASSAIEDLKDGYTF
13,TRBV5-6,.,TRBJ1-2,.,TGTGCCAGCAGCCGGGGTAGGGTCGGAGGCTACACCTTC,CASSRGRVGGYTF
14,TRBV2,.,TRBJ2-3,TRBD1,TGTGCCAGACACCGGGACAGACGCACAGATACGCAGTATTTT,CARHRDRRTDTQYF
15,TRBV4-1,.,TRBJ2-6,.,TGCGCCAGCAGCCAAGAGGGCTCTGGGGCCAACGTCCTGACTTTC,CASSQEGSGANVLTF
16,TRBV19,.,TRBJ1-4,.,TGTGCCAGTAGTATCTTGGGGGCCGCAACTAATGAAAAACTGTTTTTT,CASSILGAATNEKLFF
12,TRBV12-3/TRBV12-4,.,TRBJ1-2,TRBD1,TGTGCCAGCAGTGTCCAGGGGGGTGGCTACACCTTC,CASSVQGGGYTF
15,TRBV5-1,.,TRBJ1-5,TRBD1,TGCGCCAGCAGCTTAACAGGGGATAGCAATCAGCCCCAGCATTTT,CASSLTGDSNQPQHF
15,TRBV6-5,.,TRBJ1-1,TRBD1,TGTGCCAGCAGTTCCCAGGGGGCCCAGCACACTGAAGCTTTCTTT,CASSSQGAQHTEAFF
17,TRBV4-1,.,TRBJ1-4,.,TGCGCCAGCAGCCAGCAACTGTCCGGGACGTACTATGAAAAACTGTTTTTT,CASSQQLSGTYYEKLFF
16,TRBV19,.,TRBJ2-1,TRBD1,TGTGCCAGTAGCTTGAGGACAGGGCCTAACTACAATGAGCAGTTCTTC,CASSLRTGPNYNEQFF
13,TRBV2,.,TRBJ1-1,.,TGTGCCAGTAGGGCGCGGGGAAACACTGAAGCTTTCTTT,CASRARGNTEAFF
15,TRBV7-9,once,TRBJ2-5,.,TGTGCCAGCAGCTTATCCTTTGGAGTAGAAGAGACCCAGTACTTC,CASSLSFGVEETQYF
15,TRBV11-2,.,TRBJ1-1,.,TGTGCCAGCAGCCTCGCCCACTCACTGAACACTGAAGCTTTCTTT,CASSLAHSLNTEAFF
17,TRBV19,.,TRBJ2-5,TRBD2,TGTGCCAGTAGTTACTGGGCGGGGGGGCGCGTGGAAGAGACCCAGTACTTC,CASSYWAGGRVEETQYF
13,TRBV9,.,TRBJ1-1,.,TGTGCCAGCAGTGGGGGAGTACGGTCTGAAGCTTTCTTT,CASSGGVRSEAFF
13,TRBV27,.,TRBJ1-2,.,TGTGCCAGCACAGAAGGTCCTAACTATGGCTACACCTTC,CASTEGPNYGYTF
13,TRBV6-1,.,TRBJ2-1,.,TGTGCCAGCGGATTCAGCTCCTACAATGAGCAGTTCTTC,CASGFSSYNEQFF
14,TRBV5-6,.,TRBJ2-1,.,TGTGCCAGCAGCTTTGGGAACTACTACAATGAGCAGTTCTTC,CASSFGNYYNEQFF
15,TRBV27,.,TRBJ2-3,.,TGTGCCAGCAGTTTAAACGGGATGCGCACAGATACGCAGTATTTT,CASSLNGMRTDTQYF
15,TRBV7-2,.,TRBJ2-7,TRBD1,TGTGCCAGCAGCAAGGTCCAGGGGGTTATCTACGAGCAGTACTTC,CASSKVQGVIYEQYF
14,TRBV5-1,.,TRBJ2-7,TRBD1,TGCGCCAGGACAAAGGACAGGGTCGGCCACGAGCAGTACTTC,CARTKDRVGHEQYF
16,TRBV5-1,.,TRBJ1-5,TRBD1,TGCGCCAGCAGCTTGGCGGACAGGGTTGGCAATCAGCCCCAGCATTTT,CASSLADRVGNQPQHF
16,TRBV7-9,.,TRBJ2-1,.,TGTGCCAGCAGCCAATCCGACCCTCGCTCCTACAATGAGCAGTTCTTC,CASSQSDPRSYNEQFF
13,TRBV10-3,.,TRBJ2-3,TRBD2,TGTGCCATCAATCGGGAGGTGACAGATACGCAGTATTTT,CAINREVTDTQYF